This T cell receptor beta chain stems from a study of glioma-infiltrating T cells. Study-level results: CDR3 overlap between tissue and blood was very small.

Amplification of TCR alpha and beta CDR3 regions from RNA used iRepertoire nested multiplex PCR. Tissue mRNA or PBMC total RNA, about 85-400 ng, went into one-step reverse transcription and amplification. Each CDR3 protein is one row after TCRdb ran MiXCR on the multiplex PCR reads. This sample carries around 90,000 distinct CDR3 sequences, roughly 39% of them seen once, and the ten largest clones take around two fifths. Germline values: CDR1 LGHNA, CDR2 YNFKEQ. The CDR3 runs to 16 residues. On this clonotype itself: Its matching antigen is unknown. Its ends do not fully match the called genes, so a read error is possible.

The chain has TRBV4-2 and TRBJ2-1; possible D gene TRBD2, 7 bases. The TCR comes from a human donor with low-grade glioma or glioblastoma, undergoing nonglioma brain surgery, or in good health (not recorded which). The sequencing sample was made of glioma tissue, nonneoplastic brain tissue, or PBMCs (not recorded which). The CDR3 spells CASSPWAGDTFNEEFF. Written as DNA, the CDR3 is TGTGCCAGCAGCCCCTGGGCGGGGGACACCTTCAATGAGGAGTTCTTC.